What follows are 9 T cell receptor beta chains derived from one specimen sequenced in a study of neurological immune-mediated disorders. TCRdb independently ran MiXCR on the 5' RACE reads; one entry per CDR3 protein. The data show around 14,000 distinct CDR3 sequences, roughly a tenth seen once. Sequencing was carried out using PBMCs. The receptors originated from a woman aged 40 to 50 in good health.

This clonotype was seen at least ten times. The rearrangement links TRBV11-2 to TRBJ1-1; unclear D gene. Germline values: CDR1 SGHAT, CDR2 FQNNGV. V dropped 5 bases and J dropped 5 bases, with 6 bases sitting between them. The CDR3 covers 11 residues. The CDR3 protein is CASSHWTEAFF. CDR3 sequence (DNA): TGTGCCAGCAGCCACTGGACTGAAGCTTTCTTT.

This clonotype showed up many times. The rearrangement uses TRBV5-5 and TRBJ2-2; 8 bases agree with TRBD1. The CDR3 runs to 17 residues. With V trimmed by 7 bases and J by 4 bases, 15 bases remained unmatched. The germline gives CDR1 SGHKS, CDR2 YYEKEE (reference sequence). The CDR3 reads CASLGIPGQGVTGELFF. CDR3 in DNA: TGTGCCAGCTTAGGGATCCCCGGACAGGGTGTCACCGGGGAGCTGTTTTTT.

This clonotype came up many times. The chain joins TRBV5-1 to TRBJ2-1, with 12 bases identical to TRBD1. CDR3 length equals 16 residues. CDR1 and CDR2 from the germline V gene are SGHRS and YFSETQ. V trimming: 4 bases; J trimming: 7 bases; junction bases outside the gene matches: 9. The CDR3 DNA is TGCGCCAGCAGCAACCCGGGACAGGGGGCAGGAAATGAGCAGTTCTTC. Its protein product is CASSNPGQGAGNEQFF.

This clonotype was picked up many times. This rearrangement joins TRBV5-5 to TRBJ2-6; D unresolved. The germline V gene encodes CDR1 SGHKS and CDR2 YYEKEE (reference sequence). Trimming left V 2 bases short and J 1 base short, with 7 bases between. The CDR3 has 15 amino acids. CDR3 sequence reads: CASSLKGSGANVLTF. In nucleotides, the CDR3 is TGTGCCAGCAGCTTAAAAGGGTCTGGGGCCAACGTCCTGACTTTC.

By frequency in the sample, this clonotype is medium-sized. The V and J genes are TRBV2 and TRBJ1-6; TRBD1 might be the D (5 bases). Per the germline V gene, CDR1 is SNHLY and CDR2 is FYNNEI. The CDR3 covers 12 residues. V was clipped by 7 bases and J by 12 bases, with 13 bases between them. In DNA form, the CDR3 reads TGTGCCAGCACTCCGTTGGGGGGACCCCTCCACTTT. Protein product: CASTPLGGPLHF. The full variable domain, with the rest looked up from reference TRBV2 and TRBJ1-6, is EPEVTQTPSHQVTQMGQEVILRCVPISNHLYFYWYRQILGQKVEFLVSFYNNEISEKSEIFDDQFSVERPDGSNFTLKIRSTKLEDSAMYFCASTPLGGPLHFGNGTRLTVT.

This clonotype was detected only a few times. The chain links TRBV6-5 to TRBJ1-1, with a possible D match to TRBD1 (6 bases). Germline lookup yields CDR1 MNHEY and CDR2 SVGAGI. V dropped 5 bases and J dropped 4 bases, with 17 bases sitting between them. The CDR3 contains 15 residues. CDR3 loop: CASSPEGGAGTEAFF. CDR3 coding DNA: TGTGCCAGCAGTCCCGAGGGGGGGGCGGGCACTGAAGCTTTCTTT.

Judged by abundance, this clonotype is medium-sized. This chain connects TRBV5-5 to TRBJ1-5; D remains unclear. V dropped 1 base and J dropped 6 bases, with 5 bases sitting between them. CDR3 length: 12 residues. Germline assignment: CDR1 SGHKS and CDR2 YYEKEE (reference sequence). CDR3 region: CASSLSGQPQHF. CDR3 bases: TGTGCCAGCAGCTTGTCGGGTCAGCCCCAGCATTTT.

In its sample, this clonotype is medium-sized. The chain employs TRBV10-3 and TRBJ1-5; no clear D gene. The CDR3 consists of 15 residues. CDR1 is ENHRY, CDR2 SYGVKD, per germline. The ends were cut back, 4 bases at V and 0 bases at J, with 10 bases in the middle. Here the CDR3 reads CAISVGEYSNQPQHF. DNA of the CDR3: TGTGCCATCAGTGTGGGAGAATATAGCAATCAGCCCCAGCATTTT.

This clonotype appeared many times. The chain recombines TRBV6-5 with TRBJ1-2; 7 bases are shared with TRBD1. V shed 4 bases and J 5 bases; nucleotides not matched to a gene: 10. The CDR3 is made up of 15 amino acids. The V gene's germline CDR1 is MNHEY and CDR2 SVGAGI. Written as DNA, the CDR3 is TGTGCCAGCAGTTTGCAAGCGGGACAGTCTTATGGCTACACCTTC. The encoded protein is CASSLQAGQSYGYTF.